This T cell receptor beta chain comes out of a study of T cell responses to AZD1222 COVID-19 vaccine. Germline V gene lookup returns CDR1 SGHVS and CDR2 FNYEAQ. The CDR3 is 16 amino acids. The V segment lost 2 bases and the J segment 2 bases; nucleotides outside the gene matches: 4. Libraries were prepared by immunoSEQ multiplex PCR; TCRdb keeps only in-frame clonotypes and omits some of them. Of some 130,000 clones in the sample, approximately 91% were seen once. Findings and limits, study-wide: The repertoires were collected only after the peak T cell response.

In the case of this clone: Antigen: not known.

The sequence derives from an adult in good health. The rearrangement joins TRBV7-6 to TRBJ2-3, with 10 bases matching TRBD2. Source: peripheral blood, taken on day 0 of AZD1222 vaccination. CDR3 residues: CASSLLAGVPTDTQYF. CDR3 DNA sequence: TGTGCCAGCAGCTTACTAGCGGGAGTCCCCACAGATACGCAGTATTTT.